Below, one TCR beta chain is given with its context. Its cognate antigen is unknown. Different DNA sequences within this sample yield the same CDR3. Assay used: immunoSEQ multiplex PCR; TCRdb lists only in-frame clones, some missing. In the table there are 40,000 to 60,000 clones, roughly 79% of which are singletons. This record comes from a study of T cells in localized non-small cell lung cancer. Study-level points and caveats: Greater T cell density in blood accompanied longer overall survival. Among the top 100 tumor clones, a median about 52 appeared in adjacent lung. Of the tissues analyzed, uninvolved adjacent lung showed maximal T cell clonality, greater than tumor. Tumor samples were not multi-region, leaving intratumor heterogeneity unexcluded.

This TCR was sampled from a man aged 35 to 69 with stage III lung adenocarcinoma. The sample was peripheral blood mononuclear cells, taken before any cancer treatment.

For the CDR3, the DNA is TGTGCCAGCAGCTTCGGGACGGACTACGAGCAGTACTTC. Protein: CASSFGTDYEQYF. The chain is built from TRBV11-2 and TRBJ2-7, with D perhaps assigned TRBD1 or TRBD2 (5 bases each). CDR1 and CDR2 from the germline V gene are SGHAT and FQNNGV. The CDR3 totals 13 residues. V was cut by 3 bases and J by 3 bases, with 9 bases left in between.